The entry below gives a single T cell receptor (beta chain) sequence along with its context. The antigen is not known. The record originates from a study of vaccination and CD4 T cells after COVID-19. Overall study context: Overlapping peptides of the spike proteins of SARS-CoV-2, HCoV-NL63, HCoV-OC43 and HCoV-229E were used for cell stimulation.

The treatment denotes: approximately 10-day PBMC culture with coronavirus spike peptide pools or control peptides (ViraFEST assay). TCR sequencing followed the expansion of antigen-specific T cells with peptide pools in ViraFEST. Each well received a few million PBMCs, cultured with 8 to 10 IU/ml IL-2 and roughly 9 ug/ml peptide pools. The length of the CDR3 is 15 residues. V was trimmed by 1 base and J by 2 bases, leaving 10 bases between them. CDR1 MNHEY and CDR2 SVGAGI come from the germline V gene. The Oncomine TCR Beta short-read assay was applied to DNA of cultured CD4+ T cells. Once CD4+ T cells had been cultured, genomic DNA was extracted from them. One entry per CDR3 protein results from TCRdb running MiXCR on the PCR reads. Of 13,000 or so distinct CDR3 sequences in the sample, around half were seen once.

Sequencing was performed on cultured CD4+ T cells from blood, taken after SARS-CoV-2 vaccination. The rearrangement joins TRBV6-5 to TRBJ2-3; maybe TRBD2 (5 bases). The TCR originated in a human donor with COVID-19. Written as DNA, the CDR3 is TGTGCCAGCAGTTACTTGGGCGGGTCCACAGATACGCAGTATTTT. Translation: CASSYLGGSTDTQYF.